The clone carrying this T cell receptor (beta chain) was counted only a few times. Its specificity is not known. The whole isolated RNA underwent reverse transcription, so sequencing captured expressed TCRB transcripts. Sequencing was performed with immunoSEQ multiplex PCR; in TCRdb, only in-frame clones are kept and a portion is missing. The repertoire includes around 330,000 clones, 11% of them detected once, and 0.015% sits in the top ten. These data belong to a study of beta chain features in type 1 diabetes. Across the study: Age, gender and cell yields were alike across patients and healthy donors. Whole-study results and caveats: The study found fewer insertions and more deletions at VDJ junctions in type 1 diabetes patients.

Blood was drawn once from each donor into heparinised tubes. The draws averaged about 120 mL. The CDR3 contains 18 residues. The ends were cut back, 0 bases at V and 2 bases at J, with 19 bases in the middle. Germline V gene lookup returns CDR1 SEHNR and CDR2 FQNEAQ (reference sequence). Sequencing was carried out using naive CD4+ T cells from blood. The receptor comes from a woman aged 30 to 39 in good health. The rearrangement uses TRBV7-9 and TRBJ1-2; maybe TRBD1 (6 bases). The CDR3 is CASSLAPDSFGGNYGYTF. As DNA, the CDR3 is TGTGCCAGCAGCTTAGCGCCGGACAGTTTCGGGGGGAACTATGGCTACACCTTC. The full variable domain, in which reference TRBV7-9 and TRBJ1-2 provide the parts outside the CDR3, is DTGVSQNPRHKITKRGQNVTFRCDPISEHNRLYWYRQTLGQGPEFLTYFQNEAQLEKSRLLSDRFSAERPKGSFSTLEIQRTEQGDSAMYLCASSLAPDSFGGNYGYTFGSGTRLTVV.